The clone carrying this T cell receptor beta chain was seen just once. The antigen is undetermined. With the Oncomine TCR Beta short-read assay, DNA from cultured CD4+ T cells was sequenced. In TCRdb, the PCR reads were re-called with MiXCR into one record per CDR3 protein. Among 10,000 to 15,000 distinct CDR3 sequences listed, 61% were seen once. This CDR3 has 17 amino acids. Germline-derived CDR1 and CDR2 are KGHDR and SFDVKD. V lost 2 bases to trimming and J lost 5 bases; unmatched junction nucleotides: 10. This entry is derived from a study of vaccination and CD4 T cells after COVID-19. Study-wide context: At a median about 95 days (range 35 to 161) after diagnosis, post-COVID samples were drawn. General study findings and limits: A nonsignificant median increase from 21 to 38 SARS-CoV-2-reactive clonotypes was observed.

Stated treatment: approximately nine-day PBMC culture with coronavirus spike peptide pools or control peptides (ViraFEST assay). The PCR-positive dates, March through December 2020, came before the US Alpha, Beta and Delta variants. When roughly 10 days of culture had elapsed, CD4+ T cells were isolated by negative selection. The TCR comes from a human donor who had recovered from COVID-19. Specimen: CD4+ T cells from blood, cultured in vitro. The rearrangement joins TRBV24-1 to TRBJ1-4, with 7 bases lining up with TRBD1. The DNA for the CDR3 is TGTGCCACCAGTGATTCTCCCAGGGGGAGAGGGAATGAAAAACTGTTTTTT. Encoded protein: CATSDSPRGRGNEKLFF.